This T cell receptor beta chain was captured in a study of T-cell memory formation after mild COVID-19 (dated by TCRdb to the early 2020s). Notes on the research overall: Most TCR sequence clusters were specific to one of the two donors. The cohort was made up of two young adult volunteers, one female and one male, who were previously healthy. In a couple of donors, T-cell clones that expanded and contracted after mild COVID-19 were tracked by sequencing TCRalpha and TCRbeta repertoires over time. The full study reports these points: Clones contracting from day 15 to 85 had balanced CD4/CD8 phenotypes, while a second wave expanding from day 15 to 37 was biased towards CD4+. SARS-CoV-2 specificity was not confirmed for the second-wave clones peaking on day 37. The detection of some responding clones in pre-infection memory suggests that pre-existing cross-reactive memory T cells joined the SARS-CoV-2 response. Contracting CD4+ clones were found mainly in CM and EM memory subsets, while CD8+ clones were enriched in EMRA. Only two mild cases were covered by the study, and larger cohorts that include severe cases with pre-infection samples were considered necessary.

Relative to germline, V is missing 4 bases and J is missing 5 bases, with 8 bases of the junction outside any gene match. The CDR3, cysteine through phenylalanine, is 15 amino acids long. The only DNA kept is the CDR3, 45 bases in frame from the first base. Via the germline V gene, CDR1 is SGHRS and CDR2 YFSETQ. The sequencer listed for this sample is Illumina NovaSeq 6000. TCRalpha and TCRbeta cDNA libraries were built by 5'RACE with constant-segment primers, adding sample barcodes and unique molecular identifiers. Trizol reagent was used to extract RNA from every sample. Library amplification was performed in two PCR steps, and a second sample barcode and Illumina TruSeq adapters were introduced in the second step. Sequencing of libraries was performed on an Illumina NovaSeq with 2 x 150 bp paired-end reads. In the original analysis: Reads were demultiplexed and collapsed into UMI-guided consensus sequences with migec v1.2.7. With mixcr v2.1.11, UMI consensuses were aligned to TRA and TRB V and J templates and assembled into clonotypes. Clonotypes were classified as expanded or contracted when called significant by both edgeR and NoisET, with noise models trained on biological replicates. For edgeR calls, the cutoffs were a false discovery rate-adjusted p below 0.01 and a log2 fold-change threshold of 1. PCA with hierarchical clustering of max-normalized trajectories of the 1000 most abundant clonotypes was used as exploratory dynamics analysis. Each responding clone was given a CD4 or CD8 phenotype based on the CD4+ and CD8+ repertoires, which had been sequenced separately. Through fastp at Q25 and MiXCR, TCRdb rebuilt clones from the public reads, retaining in-frame beta chains. CDR3 protein duplicates are merged, each entry listing the most common genes and DNA. The V and J calls come from TCRdb's annotation, not from the publication. The sample table holds some 440,000 distinct CDR3 sequences, of which roughly 25% were seen once. The ten largest clones represent around 12% of the sample.

PBMCs were isolated by Ficoll-Paque density gradient centrifugation. About this clonotype itself: Its antigen target is currently unknown. Per-base qualities were not stored, and no clone one base away is much larger.

The source of this sequence is an adult woman who had mild COVID-19 (a few samples of this study predate the infection). The sample titles of this study are shuffled in the database, so cell type and time point are left out; the donor was told from shared clones. The chain employs TRBV5-1 and TRBJ2-5, and TRBD1 aligns with 10 junction nucleotides. The material sequenced was PBMCs or a T cell subset sorted from them (not recorded which). The CDR3 protein: CASSPWDRGVETQYF. The bases are TGCGCCAGCAGCCCCTGGGACAGGGGAGTGGAGACCCAGTACTTC.